The sequence of this T cell receptor (beta chain) was determined in a study of T cell repertoires in cytomegalovirus infection. About the study: Signatures in public TCR beta sequences pointed to both CMV infection and matching HLA type.

Notes on the study in general: Cumulated frequencies of public TCR beta families served to identify carriers of CMV plus the relevant HLA.

Concerning this clonotype itself: What it binds is unknown.

Germline V gene lookup returns CDR1 DFQATT and CDR2 SNEGSKA (reference sequence). V lost 0 bases, J lost 8 bases, and 25 bases lay in between. The CDR3 is made up of 17 amino acids. TCRdb re-called the reads through MiXCR, storing one row per CDR3 protein. The table shows 680,000 or so distinct CDR3 sequences, with about 33% occurring only once. The clonotype was recovered from a human donor in good health (CMV status not recorded). Some clones in this sample may be carry-over from other donors' samples. This material consisted of cultured PBMCs, taken from culture after CMV antigen stimulation. The chain employs TRBV20-1 and TRBJ1-1; possible D gene TRBD1, 5 bases. Here the CDR3 DNA reads TGCAGTGCTAGAGATCTCTTGCAGCGGGGGGATTTAGGGGAAGCTTTCTTT. Translation: CSARDLLQRGDLGEAFF.